This paragraph reports one T cell receptor beta chain. The clone's antigen remains unknown. Base qualities are missing; no much larger clone stands one base away. The entry originates in a study of OX40 agonist ivuxolimab in advanced cancers. Study-level background: Ivuxolimab was a fully human IgG2 agonistic monoclonal antibody targeting the costimulatory receptor OX40 (CD134). Intravenous ivuxolimab was administered to patients every 2 weeks at six dose levels: 0.01, 0.1, 0.3, 1.5, 3 and 10 mg/kg. In the dose-escalation cohort, roughly four fifths of patients were male, and the mean age was approximately 60 years, with a range of 23 to 79. The point of sequencing TCRbeta in the periphery was to test whether ivuxolimab changed TCR sequence diversity and drove clonal T-cell expansion. Patients were allowed to have had prior anti-PD-1, anti-PD-L1 or anti-CTLA-4 therapy, and around two fifths of the dose-escalation patients had been treated with checkpoint inhibitors. Partial responses occurred in three dose-escalation patients, of whom one had hepatocellular carcinoma and two had cutaneous melanoma. The paper describes the monotherapy dose-escalation part (N = 52 patients) of the phase I trial of ivuxolimab. Among the roughly 52 dose-escalation patients, approximately 20 had hepatocellular carcinoma, 15 melanoma, 9 renal cell carcinoma and 9 head and neck cancer. General conclusions and limits of the study: Low levels of normalized T-cell clonal expansion were also seen in some nonresponding patients. Which antigens the clonally expanded peripheral T cells were specific for was not determined. At doses from 0.1 to 3.0 mg/kg, clonal expansion was seen in both CD4+ and CD8+ blood T cells between baseline and week 6. After ivuxolimab, CD8+ T cells had more expanded clones than CD4+ T cells on average. In the 0.1-3.0 mg/kg groups, partial responders had among the lowest normalized peripheral clonal expansion, particularly in CD8+ T cells.

To sequence the TCRbeta CDR3 region, genomic DNA was isolated from the sorted cells. TCRbeta CDR3 regions were sequenced using the immunoSEQ Assay. In TCRdb, the immuneACCESS table is reduced to in-frame sequences with V and J assigned. These tables do not hold every clone; where another copy was compared, an unresolved V gene accounts for under half, and the others remain unexplained. This sample lists more than 45,000 clones; around 84% were detected once. Of the sample, 1.5% to 2% is held by the ten largest clones. The trial excluded patients who had a history of autoimmune disease or were on systemic immunosuppression. Peripheral blood for TCR sequencing was drawn from every dose cohort at baseline, at cycle 4 day 1 and at cycle 7 day 1. Samples were obtained from an open-label, multicenter, first-in-human phase I dose-escalation trial of ivuxolimab. Adults with locally advanced or metastatic melanoma, renal cell, hepatocellular, or head and neck squamous cell carcinoma were enrolled in the trial. Before TCR sequencing, CD4+ and CD8+ T cells were separately sorted from peripheral blood.

The germline V gene supplies CDR1 LGHNT and CDR2 FRNRAP. V sheds 2 bases and J sheds 3 bases, leaving 7 bases between their ends. From the cysteine up to the phenylalanine, the CDR3 has a length of 13 residues. The CDR3 DNA has 39 bases and is translated from base 1. This clonotype was obtained from an adult with an advanced solid tumor such as melanoma, head and neck, liver or kidney cancer. The starting material was CD4+ or CD8+ T cells sorted from blood, obtained in a trial of the OX40 agonist ivuxolimab. The chain links TRBV12-5 with TRBJ1-2; TRBD1 is a weak D gene call, 5 bases matching. The CDR3 region has the sequence CASGLQTDYGYTF. The sequence in DNA is TGTGCTAGTGGTTTGCAGACAGACTATGGCTACACCTTC. With the rest looked up from the reference TRBV12-5 and TRBJ1-2 genes rather than sequenced, the full variable domain is DARVTQTPRHKVTEMGQEVTMRCQPILGHNTVFWYRQTMMQGLELLAYFRNRAPLDDSGMPKDRFSAEMPDATLATLKIQPSEPRDSAVYFCASGLQTDYGYTFGSGTRLTVV.